This paragraph reports one T cell receptor beta chain. Its antigen is as yet unknown. This specimen belongs to a study of cytomegalovirus exposure and HLA in healthy donors. PCR primers comprised 60 Vbeta and 13 Jbeta primers. Libraries were prepared by immunoSEQ multiplex PCR; TCRdb keeps only in-frame clonotypes and omits some of them. The data show around 74,000 clones, about 80% seen once. The donors were healthy bone marrow donors. General study points: In a later analysis, HLA-associated beta chains showed higher expansion and lower generation probabilities than comparable chains.

CDR1 is SQVTM, CDR2 ANQGSEA, per germline. Trimming removed 7 bases from V and 0 bases from J; junction bases left unmatched: 3. The CDR3 is 13 amino acids. This clonotype was obtained from a man in his forties in good health and CMV-seronegative. The sample consisted of PBMCs. V is TRBV29-1 and J is TRBJ2-3; the match to TRBD1 covers 8 bases. CDR3: CSAGQGSTDTQYF. The CDR3, as DNA: TGCAGCGCCGGACAGGGCAGCACAGATACGCAGTATTTT.